The 28 T cell receptor beta chains presented below share a single source sample, sequenced in a study of blood T cell repertoires in COVID-19. Produced via immunoSEQ multiplex PCR; TCRdb's table is partial and in-frame only. The repertoire holds approximately 300,000 clones, with roughly 90% as singletons. Sequenced: PBMCs or T cells enriched from blood (not recorded which). These receptors originate from a woman aged 30 to 39 who had recovered from COVID-19.

This rearrangement joins TRBV4-3 to TRBJ1-1, with D possibly TRBD1 on 6 matching bases. Trimming shortened V by 0 bases and J by 1 base, and 9 bases separated the two germline ends. The germline V gene has CDR1 LGHNA and CDR2 YSLEER. There are 15 residues in the CDR3. The CDR3 DNA follows: TGCGCCAGCAGCCAAGATCAGGGGACGAACACTGAAGCTTTCTTT. Protein product: CASSQDQGTNTEAFF.

On this clone itself: One junction end disagrees with the germline gene, perhaps due to a read error. V gene TRBV2 combines with J gene TRBJ2-5; TRBD2 might be the D (6 bases). Per the germline V gene, CDR1 is SNHLY and CDR2 is FYNNEI. This CDR3 spans 15 amino acids. CDR3 bases: TGTGCCAGCAGCGAAGGTAGCGGCCTCCAAGAGACCCAGTACTTC. This translates into CASSEGSGLQETQYF.

V and J are TRBV5-4 and TRBJ2-5; perhaps TRBD2 as D (6 bases). Germline CDR1 and CDR2: SGHNT and YYREEE (reference sequence). The CDR3 is 16 residues long. V lost 4 bases and J lost 0, with 16 bases in between. CDR3 bases: TGTGCCAGCAGCCACCCGGGACTTAGGAACCAAGAGACCCAGTACTTC. This sequence encodes CASSHPGLRNQETQYF.

This clone appeared once. The chain carries TRBV11-2 and TRBJ2-3; no clear D gene. Germline V gene sequence: CDR1 SGHAT, CDR2 FQNNGV. The CDR3 spans 13 residues. V lost 8 bases, J lost 0 bases, and 9 bases lay in between. The CDR3 loop reads CASGGSSTDTQYF. The CDR3 DNA reads TGTGCCAGCGGCGGCAGTAGCACAGATACGCAGTATTTT.

The V gene is TRBV15, the J gene TRBJ2-2; 9 bases fit TRBD1. The V and J ends lost 2 bases and 6 bases, in that order; junction bases with no gene match: 16. The CDR3 runs 19 residues. CDR1 is LNHNV, CDR2 YYDKDF, per germline (reference sequence). The CDR3 region has the DNA TGTGCCACCAGCAGAACTCCGGTTGGACAGGGGCGGGCTGCCGGGGAGCTGTTTTTT. Translated: CATSRTPVGQGRAAGELFF.

V is TRBV19 and J is TRBJ1-5, with a tentative D call TRBD1 (5 bases). This CDR3 has 16 residues. Trimming shortened V by 7 bases and J by 2 bases, and 18 bases separated the two germline ends. Germline CDR1 is LNHDA and CDR2 is SQIVND (reference sequence). In DNA form, the CDR3 reads TGTGCCAGTAAAAGGGAAGGGGTGGGTGGCAATCAGCCCCAGCATTTT. This encodes CASKREGVGGNQPQHF. Based on the CDR3 plus reference TRBV19 and TRBJ1-5, the full variable domain is DGGITQSPKYLFRKEGQNVTLSCEQNLNHDAMYWYRQDPGQGLRLIYYSQIVNDFQKGDIAEGYSVSREKKESFPLTVTSAQKNPTAFYLCASKREGVGGNQPQHFGDGTRLSIL.

The rearrangement uses TRBV10-3 and TRBJ1-1, with TRBD1 as a possible D gene (5 bases). The CDR3 is 14 residues long. Between the trimmed V and J ends, which lost 7 bases and 5 bases, there was a span of 17 bases. Germline V gene lookup returns CDR1 ENHRY and CDR2 SYGVKD. CDR3 region: CAIKAAGGSTEAFF. CDR3 nucleotide sequence: TGTGCCATCAAGGCGGCCGGGGGGAGTACTGAAGCTTTCTTT.

The chain couples TRBV14 to TRBJ2-5; D remains ambiguous. Germline-derived CDR1 and CDR2 are SGHDN and FVKESK. V dropped 8 bases and J dropped 2 bases, with 6 bases sitting between them. The CDR3 length is 11 residues. DNA of the CDR3: TGTGCCAGCGCCAGGCAAGAGACCCAGTACTTC. Its translation: CASARQETQYF.

The gene calls are TRBV9 and TRBJ2-7; weak D call: TRBD2 (5 bases). Trimming left V 0 bases short and J 4 bases short, with 11 bases between. There are 14 residues in the CDR3. Germline CDR1 SGDLS, CDR2 YYNGEE. The CDR3 DNA follows: TGTGCCAGCAGCGTAGGGGCGGGCCCTTACGAGCAGTACTTC. This gives the protein CASSVGAGPYEQYF.

On this clone: The same CDR3 arises from other DNA sequences in this sample as well. The chain couples TRBV19 to TRBJ2-1; 9 bases fit TRBD2. Germline CDR1 is LNHDA and CDR2 is SQIVND (reference sequence). Losses at the gene ends were 5 bases for V and 3 bases for J; bases not matched to a gene: 2. The CDR3 runs to 14 residues. The CDR3 nucleotides are TGTGCCAGTAGTGCGGGAGGGGACTACAATGAGCAGTTCTTC. Translation gives CASSAGGDYNEQFF.

The rearrangement uses TRBV4-1 and TRBJ1-3, with D perhaps matching TRBD1 (6 bases). Germline lookup yields CDR1 MGHRA and CDR2 YSYEKL. The CDR3 has 17 residues. V lost 1 base to trimming and J lost 4 bases, with 17 bases between them. In DNA, the CDR3 is TGCGCCAGCAGCCAAGCAGTTTACAGGGCGTCCGGAAACACCATATATTTT. Its protein is CASSQAVYRASGNTIYF.

This clone occurred once. The gene calls are TRBV25-1 and TRBJ2-5; 12 nucleotides match TRBD2. Germline CDR1 and CDR2: MGHDK and SYGVNS. CDR3 size: 17 residues. V lost 1 base, J lost 1 base, and 4 bases stayed unmatched. Here the CDR3 reads CASSEFASGRAQETQYF. The CDR3 DNA sequence: TGTGCCAGCAGTGAATTCGCTAGCGGGAGGGCCCAAGAGACCCAGTACTTC.

This sequence joins TRBV18 and TRBJ2-2; 8 nucleotides match TRBD1. The CDR3 covers 15 residues. CDR1 KGHSH and CDR2 LQKENI come from the germline V gene. V lost 6 bases, J lost 2 bases, and 5 bases stayed unmatched. This chain's CDR3 is CASSPGQDNTGELFF. The DNA for the CDR3 is TGTGCCAGCTCCCCGGGACAGGACAACACCGGGGAGCTGTTTTTT.

V usage is TRBV4-2 and J usage is TRBJ2-1; TRBD2 aligns across 10 bases. In germline, CDR1 is LGHNA, CDR2 YNFKEQ. This CDR3 is 20 amino acids long. The trim removed 1 base at V and 0 bases at J, leaving 12 bases unmatched. CDR3 in amino acids: CASSQVPGLASRSSYNEQFF. The CDR3 nucleotides read TGTGCCAGCAGCCAAGTCCCGGGACTAGCGTCTCGGAGCTCCTACAATGAGCAGTTCTTC.

J is TRBJ1-1 and V is TRBV6-4; D may be TRBD1 (6 bases). The V gene lost 3 bases and the J gene lost 11 bases, with 25 bases spanning the gap. The CDR3 runs to 16 residues. The germline CDR1 and CDR2 sequences are MRHNA and SNTAGT. The CDR3 DNA reads TGTGCCAGCAGTGAGAGGTGGGGGGGGCCCGAGACGGACGCTTTCTTT. Its protein product is CASSERWGGPETDAFF.

The chain recombines TRBV2 with TRBJ1-2; 10 bases fit TRBD1. V lost 7 bases, J lost 7 bases, and 9 bases stayed unmatched. In germline, CDR1 is SNHLY, CDR2 FYNNEI. This CDR3 contains 14 residues. The CDR3 protein is CASNRDRGEGGYTF. CDR3 nucleotides: TGTGCCAGCAATCGGGACAGGGGTGAGGGTGGCTACACCTTC.

This sequence joins TRBV4-1 and TRBJ2-5, with TRBD2 matching 8 bases. CDR1 and CDR2 from the germline V gene are MGHRA and YSYEKL. V was pared by 4 bases and J by 4 bases, with 8 bases of the junction left unmatched. The CDR3 has 15 amino acids. For the CDR3, the DNA is TGCGCCAGCAGCCGATTGGGACTAGGGCGAGAGACCCAGTACTTC. This codes for CASSRLGLGRETQYF.

The V gene is TRBV27, the J gene TRBJ1-4, with D maybe TRBD1 (6 bases). Germline assignment: CDR1 MNHEY and CDR2 SMNVEV (reference sequence). The length of the CDR3 is 14 residues. Trimming took off 4 bases at V and 8 bases at J, with 14 bases between the two ends. The CDR3 here is CASSSTGYWEKLFF. CDR3 coding DNA: TGTGCCAGCAGTTCCACAGGGTATTGGGAAAAACTGTTTTTT.

The genes are TRBV5-4 and TRBJ2-7; possible D gene TRBD1, 6 bases. The germline V gene encodes CDR1 SGHNT and CDR2 YYREEE (reference sequence). The CDR3 sequence is 15 residues long. V lost 4 bases and J lost 2, with 16 bases in between. CDR3 nucleotides: TGTGCCAGCAGCCGGGACACCAACTCCCCCTACGAGCAGTACTTC. Translated, it gives CASSRDTNSPYEQYF.

The chain links TRBV11-2 to TRBJ1-1; D remains ambiguous. The germline CDR1 and CDR2 sequences are SGHAT and FQNNGV. The V end lost 5 bases, the J end lost 8 bases, and 18 bases lay between the germline ends. CDR3 size: 14 residues. The CDR3: CASSDVSKTGEAFF. Written as DNA, the CDR3 is TGTGCCAGCAGCGACGTTTCGAAGACGGGAGAAGCTTTCTTT.

V and J are TRBV21-1 and TRBJ1-2. TRBV21-1 is tagged as a pseudogene. This CDR3 region has 15 residues. Here the CDR3 reads CASSKERAPGYGYTF. The CDR3 DNA is TGTGCCAGCAGCAAAGAGAGGGCGCCGGGCTATGGCTACACCTTC.

With regard to this clone: Germline and junction disagree at one end, which may indicate a read error. The chain carries TRBV5-1 and TRBJ1-4; D is uncertain. CDR3 length: 15 residues. CDR1 and CDR2 (germline): SGHRS, YFSETQ. The CDR3 DNA is TGCGCCAGCAGTTTGGACTCTGCAACTAATGAAAAACTGTTTTTT. Amino acids: CASSLDSATNEKLFF.

V usage is TRBV3-1 (or the pseudogene TRBV3-2) and J usage is TRBJ2-7; 9 bases match TRBD2. V shed 0 bases, J shed 3 bases, and the junction held 6 bases outside the gene matches. Germline CDR1 and CDR2: LGHDT and YNNKEL (reference sequence). CDR3 length equals 16 residues. The CDR3 region is CASSQESGRIGYEQYF. The CDR3 nucleotides are TGTGCCAGCAGCCAAGAAAGCGGGAGGATCGGCTACGAGCAGTACTTC.

This chain uses TRBV7-9 with TRBJ2-5, with D maybe TRBD2 (6 bases). V was pared by 2 bases and J by 5 bases, with 9 bases between. Per germline, CDR1 SEHNR and CDR2 FQNEAQ (reference sequence). The CDR3 extends over 13 amino acids. The CDR3 nucleotides read TGTGCCAGCAGCTTAAGTGGGAGGGAGACCCAGTACTTC. Translating gives CASSLSGRETQYF. Combining the CDR3 with reference TRBV7-9 and TRBJ2-5 gives the whole variable domain DTGVSQNPRHKITKRGQNVTFRCDPISEHNRLYWYRQTLGQGPEFLTYFQNEAQLEKSRLLSDRFSAERPKGSFSTLEIQRTEQGDSAMYLCASSLSGRETQYFGPGTRLLVL.

This sequence joins TRBV7-3 and TRBJ2-2, with 9 bases aligning to TRBD2. Germline V gene sequence: CDR1 SGHTA, CDR2 FQGTGA. The length of the CDR3 is 16 residues. The V gene end was trimmed by 5 bases and the J gene end by 8 bases; junction bases not matched to a gene: 12. In DNA form, the CDR3 reads TGTGCCAGCAGCACGCTGGCGGGAGGGCCAGGAGGGGAGCTGTTTTTT. This encodes CASSTLAGGPGGELFF.

The chain uses TRBV10-3 and TRBJ2-1; the match to TRBD2 covers 10 bases. V lost 4 bases, J lost 0 bases, and 9 bases stayed unmatched. This CDR3 region has 18 residues. Germline V lookup: CDR1 ENHRY, CDR2 SYGVKD. The CDR3 coding sequence is TGTGCCATCAGTGCACTTTTCACTAGCGGGAACTCCTACAATGAGCAGTTCTTC. Protein product: CAISALFTSGNSYNEQFF.

The sample holds a few counts of this clone. The chain couples TRBV28 to TRBJ2-7; a possible D gene is TRBD2 (5 bases). Between the trimmed V and J ends, which lost 3 bases and 5 bases, there was a span of 11 bases. This CDR3 contains 13 residues. Germline V gene lookup returns CDR1 MDHEN and CDR2 SYDVKM. The CDR3 sequence: CASSFYGKHEQYF. The CDR3 nucleotides read TGTGCCAGCAGTTTTTACGGGAAACACGAGCAGTACTTC.

This clone showed up just once. The chain employs TRBV7-9 and TRBJ2-7; 13 nucleotides line up with TRBD2. The length of the CDR3 is 14 residues. The V segment lost 3 bases and the J segment 5 bases; nucleotides outside the gene matches: 1. Germline CDR1 and CDR2: SEHNR and FQNEAQ (reference sequence). The CDR3 DNA reads as TGTGCCAGCAGCTTGGGGACTAGCGGGAACGAGCAGTACTTC. It is translated as CASSLGTSGNEQYF.